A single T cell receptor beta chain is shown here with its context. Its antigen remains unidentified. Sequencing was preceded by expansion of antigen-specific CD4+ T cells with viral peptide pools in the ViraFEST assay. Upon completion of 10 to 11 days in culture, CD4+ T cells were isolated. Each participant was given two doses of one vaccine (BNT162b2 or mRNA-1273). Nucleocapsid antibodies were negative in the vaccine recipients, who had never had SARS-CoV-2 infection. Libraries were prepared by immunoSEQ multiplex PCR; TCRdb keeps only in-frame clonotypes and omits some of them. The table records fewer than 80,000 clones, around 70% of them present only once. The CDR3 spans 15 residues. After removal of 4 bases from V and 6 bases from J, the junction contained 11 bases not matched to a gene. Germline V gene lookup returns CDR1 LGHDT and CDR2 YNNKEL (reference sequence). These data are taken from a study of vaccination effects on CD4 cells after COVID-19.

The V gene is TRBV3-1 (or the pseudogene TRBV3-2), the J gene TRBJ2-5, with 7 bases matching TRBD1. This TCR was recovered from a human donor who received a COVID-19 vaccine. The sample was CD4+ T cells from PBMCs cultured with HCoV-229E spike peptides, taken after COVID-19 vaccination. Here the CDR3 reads CASSRNRGPGQTQYF. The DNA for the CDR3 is TGTGCCAGCAGCCGAAACAGGGGCCCCGGACAGACCCAGTACTTC.